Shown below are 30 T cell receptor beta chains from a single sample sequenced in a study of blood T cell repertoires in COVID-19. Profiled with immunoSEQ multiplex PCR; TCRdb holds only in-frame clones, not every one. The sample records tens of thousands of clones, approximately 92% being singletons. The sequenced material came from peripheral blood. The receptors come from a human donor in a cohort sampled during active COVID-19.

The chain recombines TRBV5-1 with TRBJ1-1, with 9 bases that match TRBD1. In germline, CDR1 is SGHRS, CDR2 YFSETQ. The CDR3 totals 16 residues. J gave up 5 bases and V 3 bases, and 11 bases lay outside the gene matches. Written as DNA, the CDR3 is TGCGCCAGCAGCTCAACAGGGGGCTCAGCGAGGACTGAAGCTTTCTTT. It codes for CASSSTGGSARTEAFF.

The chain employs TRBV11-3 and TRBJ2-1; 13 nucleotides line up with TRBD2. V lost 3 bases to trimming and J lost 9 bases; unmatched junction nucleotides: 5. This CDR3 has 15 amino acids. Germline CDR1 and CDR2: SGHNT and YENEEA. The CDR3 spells CASSFGLAGASEQFF. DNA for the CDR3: TGTGCCAGCAGCTTCGGACTAGCGGGGGCCAGTGAGCAGTTCTTC.

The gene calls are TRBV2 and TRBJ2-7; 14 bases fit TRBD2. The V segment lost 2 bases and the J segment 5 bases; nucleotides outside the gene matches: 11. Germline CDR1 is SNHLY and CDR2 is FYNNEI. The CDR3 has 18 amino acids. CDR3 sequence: CASSEFRLAGGPSHEQYF. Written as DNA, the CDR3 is TGTGCCAGCAGTGAATTTAGACTAGCGGGGGGGCCTTCTCACGAGCAGTACTTC.

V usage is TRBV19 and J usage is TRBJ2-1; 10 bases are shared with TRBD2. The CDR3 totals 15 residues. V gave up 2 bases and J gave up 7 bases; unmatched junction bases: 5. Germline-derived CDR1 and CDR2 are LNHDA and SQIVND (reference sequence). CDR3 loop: CASSISSSGGNEQFF. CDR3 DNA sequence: TGTGCCAGTAGTATATCGTCTAGCGGGGGAAATGAGCAGTTCTTC.

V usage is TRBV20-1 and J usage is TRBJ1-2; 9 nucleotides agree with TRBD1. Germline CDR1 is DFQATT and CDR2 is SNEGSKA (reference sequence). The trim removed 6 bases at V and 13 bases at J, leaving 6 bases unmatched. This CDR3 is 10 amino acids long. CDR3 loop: CSAPQGATTF. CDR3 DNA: TGCAGTGCCCCACAGGGGGCCACCACCTTC.

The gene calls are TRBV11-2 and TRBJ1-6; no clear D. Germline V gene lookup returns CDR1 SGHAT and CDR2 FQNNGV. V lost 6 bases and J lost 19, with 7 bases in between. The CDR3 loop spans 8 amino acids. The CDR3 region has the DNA TGTGCCAGCAGACAGAGTCACTTT. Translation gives CASRQSHF.

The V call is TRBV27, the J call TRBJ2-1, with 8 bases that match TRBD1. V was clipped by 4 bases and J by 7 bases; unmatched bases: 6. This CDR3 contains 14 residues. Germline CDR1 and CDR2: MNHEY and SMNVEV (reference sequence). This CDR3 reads CASSSGGSANEQFF. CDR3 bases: TGTGCCAGCAGTTCAGGGGGCTCGGCGAATGAGCAGTTCTTC.

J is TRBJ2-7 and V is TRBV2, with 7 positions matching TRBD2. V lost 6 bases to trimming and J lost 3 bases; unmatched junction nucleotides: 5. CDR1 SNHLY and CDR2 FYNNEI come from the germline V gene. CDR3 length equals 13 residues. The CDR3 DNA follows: TGTGCCAGCAGATTACTAGCGATCTACGAGCAGTACTTC. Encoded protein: CASRLLAIYEQYF.

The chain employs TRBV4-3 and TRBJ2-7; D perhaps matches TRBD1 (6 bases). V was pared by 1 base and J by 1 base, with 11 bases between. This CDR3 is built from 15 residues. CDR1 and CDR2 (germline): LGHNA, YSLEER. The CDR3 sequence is CASSQAAGASYEQYF. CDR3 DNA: TGCGCCAGCAGCCAAGCTGCAGGGGCATCCTACGAGCAGTACTTC.

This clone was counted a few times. In DNA form, the CDR3 reads TGTGCCAGTAGGGGGGCGGACAGGGCGGTTCAGCCCCAGCATTTT. Encoded protein: CASRGADRAVQPQHF. The rearrangement uses TRBV19 and TRBJ1-5; 8 nucleotides line up with TRBD1. Unmatched junction bases numbered 10, after V lost 6 bases and J lost 6 bases. Germline values: CDR1 LNHDA, CDR2 SQIVND (reference sequence). The CDR3 contains 15 residues.

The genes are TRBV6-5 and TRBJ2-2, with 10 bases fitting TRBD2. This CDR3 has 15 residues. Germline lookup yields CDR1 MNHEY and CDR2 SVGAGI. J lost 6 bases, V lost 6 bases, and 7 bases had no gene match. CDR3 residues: CASRSGGARAGELFF. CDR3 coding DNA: TGTGCCAGCAGGAGCGGGGGGGCAAGGGCCGGGGAGCTGTTTTTT.

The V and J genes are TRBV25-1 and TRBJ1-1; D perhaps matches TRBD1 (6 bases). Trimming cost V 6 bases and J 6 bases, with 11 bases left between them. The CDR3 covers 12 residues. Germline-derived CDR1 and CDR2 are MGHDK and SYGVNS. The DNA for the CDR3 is TGTGCCAGCAGACAGGGTAGCGCTGAAGCTTTCTTT. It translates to CASRQGSAEAFF.

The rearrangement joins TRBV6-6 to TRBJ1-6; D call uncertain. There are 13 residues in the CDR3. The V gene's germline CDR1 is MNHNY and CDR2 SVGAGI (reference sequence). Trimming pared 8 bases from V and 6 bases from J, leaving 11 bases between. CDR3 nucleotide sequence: TGTGCCAGCTCGCCCGGGAGTAATTCACCCCTCCACTTT. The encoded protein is CASSPGSNSPLHF.

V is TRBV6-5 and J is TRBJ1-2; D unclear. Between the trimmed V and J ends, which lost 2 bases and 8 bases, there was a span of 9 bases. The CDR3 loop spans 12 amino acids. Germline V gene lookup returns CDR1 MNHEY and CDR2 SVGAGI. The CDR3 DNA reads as TGTGCCAGCAGTTACGTGGGGAGAGGCTACACCTTC. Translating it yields CASSYVGRGYTF.

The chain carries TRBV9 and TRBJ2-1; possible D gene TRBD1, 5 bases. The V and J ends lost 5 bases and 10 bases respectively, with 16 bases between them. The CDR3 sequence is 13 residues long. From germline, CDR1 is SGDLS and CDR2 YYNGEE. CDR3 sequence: CASSRQPQGEQFF. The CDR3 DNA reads TGTGCCAGCAGTCGACAGCCCCAAGGAGAGCAGTTCTTC.

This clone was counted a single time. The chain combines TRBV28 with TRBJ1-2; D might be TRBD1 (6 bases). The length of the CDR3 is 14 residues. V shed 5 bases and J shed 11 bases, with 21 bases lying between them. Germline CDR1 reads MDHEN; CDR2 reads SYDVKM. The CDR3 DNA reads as TGTGCCAGCAGTACACCACAGGGCCCACCTAGGTACACCTTC. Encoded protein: CASSTPQGPPRYTF.

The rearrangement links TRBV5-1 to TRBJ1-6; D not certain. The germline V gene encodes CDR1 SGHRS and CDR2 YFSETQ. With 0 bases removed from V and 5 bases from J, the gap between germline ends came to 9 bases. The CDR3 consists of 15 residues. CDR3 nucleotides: TGCGCCAGCAGCTTGGCACAACAGAATAATTCACCCCTCCACTTT. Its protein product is CASSLAQQNNSPLHF. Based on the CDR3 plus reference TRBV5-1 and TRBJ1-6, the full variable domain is KAGVTQTPRYLIKTRGQQVTLSCSPISGHRSVSWYQQTPGQGLQFLFEYFSETQRNKGNFPGRFSGRQFSNSRSEMNVSTLELGDSALYLCASSLAQQNNSPLHFGNGTRLTVT.

The CDR3 bases are TGTGCCAGCAGCCAAGAATCCGGACTAGCGGGGCAAGATACGCAGTATTTT. This codes for CASSQESGLAGQDTQYF. V and J are TRBV14 and TRBJ2-3; 12 nucleotides match TRBD2. This CDR3 has 17 amino acids. Losses at the gene ends were 0 bases for V and 5 bases for J; bases not matched to a gene: 6. Germline lookup yields CDR1 SGHDN and CDR2 FVKESK.

The CDR3 bases are TGCGCCAGCAGCCCGCAACTAGGTGCCCTAGGGGGCAATGAGCAGTTCTTC. This translates into CASSPQLGALGGNEQFF. The chain employs TRBV4-3 and TRBJ2-1, with TRBD1 as a possible D gene (6 bases). The CDR3 runs to 17 residues. From germline, CDR1 is LGHNA and CDR2 YSLEER. V gave up 4 bases and J gave up 6 bases, with 22 bases separating them.

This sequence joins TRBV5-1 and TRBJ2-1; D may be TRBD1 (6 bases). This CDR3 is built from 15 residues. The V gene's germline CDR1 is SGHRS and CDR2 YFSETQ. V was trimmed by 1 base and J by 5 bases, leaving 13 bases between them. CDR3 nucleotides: TGCGCCAGCAGCTTGATAGAACAGGGCAACAATGAGCAGTTCTTC. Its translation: CASSLIEQGNNEQFF.

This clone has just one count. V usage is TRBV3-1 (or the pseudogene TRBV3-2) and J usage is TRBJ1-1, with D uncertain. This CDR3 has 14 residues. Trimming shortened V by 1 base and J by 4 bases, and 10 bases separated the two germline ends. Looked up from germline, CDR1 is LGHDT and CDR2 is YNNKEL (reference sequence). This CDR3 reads CASSQVGSSTEAFF. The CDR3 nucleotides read TGTGCCAGCAGCCAAGTCGGGTCGAGCACTGAAGCTTTCTTT.

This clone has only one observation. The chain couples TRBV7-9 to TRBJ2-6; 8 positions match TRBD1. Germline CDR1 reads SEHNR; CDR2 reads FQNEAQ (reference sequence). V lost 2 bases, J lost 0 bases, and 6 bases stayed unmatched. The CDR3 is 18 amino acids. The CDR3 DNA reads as TGTGCCAGCAGCTTAAAGGGACAGGCTGACTCTGGGGCCAACGTCCTGACTTTC. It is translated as CASSLKGQADSGANVLTF.

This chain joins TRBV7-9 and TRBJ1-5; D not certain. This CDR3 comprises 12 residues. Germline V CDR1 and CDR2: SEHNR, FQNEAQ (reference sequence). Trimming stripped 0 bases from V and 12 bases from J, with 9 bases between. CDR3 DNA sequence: TGTGCCAGCAGCTTAGCGCCGGGTCTCCAGCATTTT. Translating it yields CASSLAPGLQHF.

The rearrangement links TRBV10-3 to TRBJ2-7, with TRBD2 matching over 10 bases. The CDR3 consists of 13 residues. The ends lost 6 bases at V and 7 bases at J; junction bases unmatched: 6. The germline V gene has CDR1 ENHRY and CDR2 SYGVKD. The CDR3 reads CAIRPGLASEQYF. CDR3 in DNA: TGTGCCATCAGACCGGGACTAGCGAGTGAGCAGTACTTC.

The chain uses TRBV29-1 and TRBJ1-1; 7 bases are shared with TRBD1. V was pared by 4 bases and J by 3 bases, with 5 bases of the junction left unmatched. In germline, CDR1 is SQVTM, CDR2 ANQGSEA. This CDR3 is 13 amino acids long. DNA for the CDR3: TGCAGCGTTGGACAGGGAGTCCACACTGAAGCTTTCTTT. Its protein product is CSVGQGVHTEAFF.

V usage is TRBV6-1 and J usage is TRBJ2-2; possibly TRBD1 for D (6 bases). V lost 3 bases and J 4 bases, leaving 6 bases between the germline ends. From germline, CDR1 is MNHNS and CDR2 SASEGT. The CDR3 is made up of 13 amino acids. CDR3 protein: CASSEGATGELFF. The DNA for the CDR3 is TGTGCCAGCAGTGAGGGGGCCACCGGGGAGCTGTTTTTT.

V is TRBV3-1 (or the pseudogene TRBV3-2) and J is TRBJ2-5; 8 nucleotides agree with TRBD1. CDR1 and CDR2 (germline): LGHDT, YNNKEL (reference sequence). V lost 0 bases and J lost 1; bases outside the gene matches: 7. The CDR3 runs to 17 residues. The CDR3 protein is CASSQDDLGQGQETQYF. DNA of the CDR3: TGTGCCAGCAGCCAAGATGACCTAGGACAGGGCCAAGAGACCCAGTACTTC.

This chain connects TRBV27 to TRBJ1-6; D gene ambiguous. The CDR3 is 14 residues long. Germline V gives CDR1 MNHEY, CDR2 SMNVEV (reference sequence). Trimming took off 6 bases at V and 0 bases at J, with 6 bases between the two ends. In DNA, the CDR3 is TGTGCCAGCAGACAGAGCTCCTATAATTCACCCCTCCACTTT. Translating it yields CASRQSSYNSPLHF.

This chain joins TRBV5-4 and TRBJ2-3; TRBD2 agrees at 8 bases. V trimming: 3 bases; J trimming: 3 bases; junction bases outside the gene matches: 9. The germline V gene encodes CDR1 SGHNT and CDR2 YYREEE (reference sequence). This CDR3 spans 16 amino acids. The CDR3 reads CASSYPGGRGTDTQYF. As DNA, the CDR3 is TGTGCCAGCAGCTACCCGGGGGGGCGGGGGACAGATACGCAGTATTTT.

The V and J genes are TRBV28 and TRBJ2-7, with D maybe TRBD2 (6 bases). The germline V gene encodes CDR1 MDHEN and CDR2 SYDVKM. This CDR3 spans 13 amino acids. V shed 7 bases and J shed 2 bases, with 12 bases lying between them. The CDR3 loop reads CASMKGLTYEQYF. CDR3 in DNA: TGTGCCAGCATGAAGGGACTGACCTACGAGCAGTACTTC.